This T cell receptor beta chain was documented in a study of T cell responses to AZD1222 COVID-19 vaccine. Germline CDR1 SGHAT, CDR2 FQNNGV. V lost 5 bases and J lost 3, with 14 bases in between. The CDR3 has 14 amino acids. In regard to this clone: Its cognate antigen is unknown.

The data were produced by immunoSEQ multiplex PCR, yet TCRdb's version contains in-frame clones alone and is incomplete. The repertoire holds 120,000 or so clones, with roughly 84% as singletons. Study-wide results and limits: Spike as a whole was targeted by vaccine-associated CD4 TCRs, dominant at 160-218 and 743-854. Spike-specific TCR breadth and depth went up after people got two AZD1222 doses.

The chain links TRBV11-2 to TRBJ2-7, with D possibly being TRBD1 (6 bases). The clonotype comes from an adult who received the AZD1222 COVID-19 vaccine. The sequencing used peripheral blood, collected 28 days after the second AZD1222 dose. CDR3 amino acids: CASSPTGLNYEQYF. The DNA for the CDR3 is TGTGCCAGCAGCCCGACAGGTCTAAACTACGAGCAGTACTTC.